The clone carrying this T cell receptor (beta chain) was observed at least ten times. What it recognizes is unknown. This sample was taken from a study of read filtering for tumor transcriptome and immune sequencing. Study overall: Whole-transcriptome libraries were prepared after DNase treatment. Per sample, TCR-region reads ranged about 4 to 11 million by IR-seq, about 85 to 1,400 by RNA-seq. Findings and limits, study-wide: IR-seq and RNA-seq agreed better without single-read clonotypes.

The library was built from about 400 ng RNA with molecular barcoded adaptors for alpha/delta and beta/gamma chains. TCRdb re-called the reads with MiXCR, one entry per CDR3 protein. Of 20,000 to 25,000 distinct CDR3 sequences detected, 12% to 15% appear once; the ten largest clones hold more than 50%. This receptor was taken from a donor over 35 with multiple myeloma. The sample consisted of a population of CD138-negative cells sorted from bone marrow.

CDR3 nucleotide sequence: TGTGCCAGCAGCCAGCGACTAGCAGATACGCAGTATTTT. Residues: CASSQRLADTQYF. The chain carries TRBV7-2 and TRBJ2-3; perhaps TRBD2 as D (6 bases). The V gene's germline CDR1 is SGHTA and CDR2 FQGNSA. This CDR3 is built from 13 residues. V was pared by 5 bases and J by 4 bases, with 10 bases between.